Presented here are 8 T cell receptor beta chains from one specimen sequenced in a study of OX40 agonist ivuxolimab in advanced cancers. Some clones are missing from TCRdb's copy, which holds only in-frame ones; the method was immunoSEQ multiplex PCR. The table has nearly 60,000 clones, around 90% seen once; the top ten hold under 3.5%. The sample in question was CD4+ or CD8+ T cells sorted from blood, obtained in a trial of the OX40 agonist ivuxolimab. The receptors come from an adult with an advanced solid tumor such as melanoma, head and neck, liver or kidney cancer.

The V call is TRBV9, the J call TRBJ1-2, with a tentative D call TRBD1 (5 bases). CDR3 length equals 13 residues. Germline V gene lookup returns CDR1 SGDLS and CDR2 YYNGEE. V was cut by 4 bases and J by 4 bases, with 11 bases left in between. The CDR3 reads CASSRGETYGYTF. Written as DNA, the CDR3 is TGTGCCAGCAGCCGGGGGGAGACCTATGGCTACACCTTC.

Points on this clone: Germline and junction disagree at one end, which may indicate a read error. The chain joins TRBV9 to TRBJ1-4; no reliable D call. This CDR3 is 16 amino acids long. Germline CDR1 and CDR2: SGDLS and YYNGEE. CDR3 nucleotide sequence: TGTGCCAGCGGCGTTGGCCAGGACCTAGGTAATGAAAAACTGTTTTTT. Translation: CASGVGQDLGNEKLFF.

This chain connects TRBV7-9 to TRBJ2-7; 9 bases map to TRBD1. The CDR3 spans 14 residues. Germline V gene lookup returns CDR1 SEHNR and CDR2 FQNEAQ (reference sequence). V lost 5 bases to trimming and J lost 9 bases; unmatched junction nucleotides: 11. In DNA, the CDR3 is TGTGCCAGCAGCCCCCGGGACAGGGAGGCCGGGCAGTACTTC. Its protein product is CASSPRDREAGQYF.

V and J are TRBV5-6 and TRBJ2-1; D unresolved. From germline, CDR1 is SGHDT and CDR2 YYEEEE. The CDR3 runs to 12 residues. V was cut by 3 bases and J by 12 bases, with 13 bases left in between. The DNA for the CDR3 is TGTGCCAGCAGCTGGACCGAGACGGGGCAGTTCTTC. This gives the protein CASSWTETGQFF.

This clone has just a few counts. CDR3 nucleotides: TGTGCCAGCAGACGACAGGGGGCGAGCAAAAACATTCAGTACTTC. The encoded protein is CASRRQGASKNIQYF. This chain connects TRBV6-5 to TRBJ2-4, with 10 bases aligning to TRBD1. Losses at the gene ends were 6 bases for V and 3 bases for J; bases not matched to a gene: 5. The germline CDR1 and CDR2 sequences are MNHEY and SVGAGI. CDR3 size: 15 residues.

The chain is built from TRBV6-1 and TRBJ1-1; D possibly corresponds to TRBD1 (6 bases). This CDR3 comprises 14 residues. V was pared by 2 bases and J by 11 bases, with 18 bases between. Germline-derived CDR1 and CDR2 are MNHNS and SASEGT. The CDR3 loop is CASSEHSGAGGAFF. The CDR3 DNA reads TGTGCCAGCAGTGAACATTCGGGGGCAGGAGGGGCTTTCTTT.

The chain recombines TRBV28 with TRBJ2-7, with no clear D. V lost 8 bases, J lost 0 bases, and 8 bases lay in between. Germline loops: CDR1 MDHEN, CDR2 SYDVKM. CDR3 length equals 12 residues. CDR3 sequence: CASGTSSYEQYF. In DNA form, the CDR3 reads TGTGCCAGCGGAACAAGCTCCTACGAGCAGTACTTC.

V and J are TRBV29-1 and TRBJ1-3; D is uncertain. Germline V CDR1 and CDR2: SQVTM, ANQGSEA. V was shortened by 7 bases and J by 2 bases, with 6 bases between the two germline ends. This CDR3 contains 11 residues. The CDR3 sequence is CSGSAGNTIYF. CDR3 DNA: TGCAGCGGATCGGCTGGAAACACCATATATTTT.